Here is one T cell receptor beta chain with its context. Its antigen is currently unknown. These data belong to a study of T cell responses to AZD1222 COVID-19 vaccine. About the study: Recipients boosted at about 4 weeks or about 12 weeks are pooled.

Whole-study findings and limits: Spike-specific TCRs gained breadth and depth after people received two AZD1222 doses. Donors were largely white British and mainly female; clonal diversity was possibly underestimated.

V dropped 0 bases and J dropped 5; count of bases not matched to a gene: 5. The germline CDR1 and CDR2 sequences are MGHRA and YSYEKL. CDR3 length: 17 residues. The data were produced by immunoSEQ multiplex PCR, yet TCRdb's version contains in-frame clones alone and is incomplete. The table has 100,000 to 150,000 clones, just under 90% seen once. J is TRBJ2-5 and V is TRBV4-1; 14 bases match TRBD2. The sample here was peripheral blood, taken on day 0 of AZD1222 vaccination. The sequence came from an adult in good health. CDR3 DNA sequence: TGCGCCAGCAGCCAAGATTCACGGACTAGCGGGAGGGAGACCCAGTACTTC. It is translated as CASSQDSRTSGRETQYF.